This T cell receptor beta chain came from a study of blood T cells in healthy people across ages. Study-wide findings and caveats: Long-lived and aged donors differed, with more naive CD4+ cells and higher diversity in the long-lived. There was a strong correlation between TCR beta diversity and naive T cell percentage. Measured against age, TCR beta diversity per million T cells decreased in a roughly linear manner.

Points on this clonotype: What it binds is unknown.

Each donor was a healthy Caucasian individual from Russia, aged roughly 6 to 95. The CDR3 is 14 amino acids. Trimming took off 0 bases at V and 5 bases at J, with 13 bases between the two ends. CDR1 is DFQATT and CDR2 is SNEGSKA in the germline V gene (reference sequence). For the second PCR, which ran for about 6 to 12 cycles, a sample-barcoded 5' primer and a J-beta primer mix were used. TCRdb recomputed calls from the 5' RACE reads with MiXCR, one row per CDR3 protein. The data contain 1,800,000 or so distinct CDR3 sequences, about two fifths of them singletons. The chain is built from TRBV20-1 and TRBJ1-2; D remains unclear. The sequenced sample consisted of blood. This TCR came from a human donor in good health. CDR3 in amino acids: CSAREPPLKYGYTF. In DNA, the CDR3 is TGCAGTGCTAGAGAGCCGCCCCTTAAATATGGCTACACCTTC.